This TCR beta chain stems from a study of cytomegalovirus exposure and HLA in healthy donors. The PCR employed 60 Vbeta primers together with 13 Jbeta primers. The table came from immunoSEQ multiplex PCR; TCRdb's copy has only in-frame clones and leaves some out. The top ten hold 0.65% to 0.95% of the sample, which has 180,000 or so clones, over 60% seen once. The clonotype was recovered from a female donor in good health and CMV-seronegative. The sample taken for sequencing was PBMCs.

The CDR3 DNA is TGTGCCAGCGGGGGGTGGCAGCCCCTCTTGGGCTACACCTTC. This encodes CASGGWQPLLGYTF. The chain couples TRBV9 to TRBJ1-2; D possibly corresponds to TRBD1 (5 bases). The CDR3 is made up of 14 amino acids. The V gene's germline CDR1 is SGDLS and CDR2 YYNGEE. The germline V and J ends were trimmed by 7 bases and 8 bases, with 21 bases remaining between them.